The sequence of this T cell receptor (beta chain) was determined in a study of CD8 T cells in ankylosing spondylitis. Study observations and caveats: As reported, disease-linked clones showed significant enrichment in matched ankylosing spondylitis synovial fluid. There was a TCR beta motif, made of 7 to 9 highly homologous variants, that appeared characteristic of ankylosing spondylitis blood. CD8+ cells made up the disease-linked clones, which were relatively rare in peripheral blood.

TCRdb reprocessed the 5' RACE reads via MiXCR and lists one record per CDR3 protein. The sample includes about 800,000 distinct CDR3 sequences, approximately 12% of them seen just once. Regarding this clonotype: No antigen is known for it.

Trimming took off 1 base at V and 4 bases at J, with 7 bases between the two ends. This CDR3 is 13 amino acids long. Germline assignment: CDR1 SGHRS and CDR2 YFSETQ. V usage is TRBV5-1 and J usage is TRBJ2-3, with unresolved D. The source material was blood, either unsorted or a sorted T cell fraction (not recorded which). The origin of this receptor is a male donor with ankylosing spondylitis. Here the CDR3 DNA reads TGCGCCAGCAGCTTGCCCCCCCCAGATACGCAGTATTTT. Translation: CASSLPPPDTQYF.